This T cell receptor (beta chain) derives from a study of CD8 T cells in Susac syndrome. Findings and caveats of the study: It was acknowledged in the study that the number of individuals who were included in its TCR sequencing and HLA analysis was relatively small.

Details on this clonotype: The antigen is undetermined.

Germline assignment: CDR1 GTSNPN and CDR2 SVGIG (reference sequence). This CDR3 spans 13 amino acids. Deletions cut 2 bases from V and 7 bases from J, with 11 bases between. CD8+ and CD4+ T cells from blood underwent TCR beta sequencing, which was carried out in a high-throughput format. TEMRA cells were FACS-enriched, and CD8+ and CD4+ T cells were isolated negatively. 0.5 to 1 ug RNA was reverse transcribed with random hexamers. With immunoSEQ multiplex PCR, TCR beta CDR3 was amplified across 54 Vbeta and 13 Jbeta. TCRdb independently ran MiXCR on the immunoSEQ multiplex PCR reads; one entry per CDR3 protein. This table has more than 150,000 distinct CDR3 sequences, 95% to 96% appearing once.

The chain uses TRBV30 and TRBJ2-2; maybe TRBD1 (5 bases). Sequencing was carried out using CD8+ T cells from PBMCs. The TCR originated in a human donor with multiple sclerosis. CDR3 coding DNA: TGTGCCTGGAGTCAGGGTGGCAACGGGGAGCTGTTTTTT. It codes for CAWSQGGNGELFF.